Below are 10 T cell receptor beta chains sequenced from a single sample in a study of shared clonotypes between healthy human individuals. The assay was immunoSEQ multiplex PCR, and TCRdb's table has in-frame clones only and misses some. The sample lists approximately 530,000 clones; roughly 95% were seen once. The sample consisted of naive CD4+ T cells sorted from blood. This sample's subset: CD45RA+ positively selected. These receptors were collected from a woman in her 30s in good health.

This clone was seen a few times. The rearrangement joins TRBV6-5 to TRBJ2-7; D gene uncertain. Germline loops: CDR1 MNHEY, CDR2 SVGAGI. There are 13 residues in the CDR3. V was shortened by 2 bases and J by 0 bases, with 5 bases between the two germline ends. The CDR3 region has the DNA TGTGCCAGCAGTTACGGTTTCTCCTACGAGCAGTACTTC. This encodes CASSYGFSYEQYF.

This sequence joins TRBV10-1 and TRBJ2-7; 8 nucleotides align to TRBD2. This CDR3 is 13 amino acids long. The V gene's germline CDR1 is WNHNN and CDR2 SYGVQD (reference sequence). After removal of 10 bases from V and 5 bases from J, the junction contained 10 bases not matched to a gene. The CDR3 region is CATQRAGDHEQYF. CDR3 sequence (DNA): TGCGCCACCCAACGAGCGGGAGACCACGAGCAGTACTTC.

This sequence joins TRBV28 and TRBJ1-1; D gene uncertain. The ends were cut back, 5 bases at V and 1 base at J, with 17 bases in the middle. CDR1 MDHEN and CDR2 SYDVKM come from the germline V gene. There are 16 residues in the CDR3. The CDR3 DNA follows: TGTGCCAGCAGTGCTATGTCGACATACCCGAACACTGAAGCTTTCTTT. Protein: CASSAMSTYPNTEAFF.

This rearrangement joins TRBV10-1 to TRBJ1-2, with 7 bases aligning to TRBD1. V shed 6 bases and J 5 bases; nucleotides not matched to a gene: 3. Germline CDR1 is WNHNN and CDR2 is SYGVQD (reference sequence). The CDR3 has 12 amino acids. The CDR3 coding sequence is TGCGCCAGCAGCCGGGACAGATATGGCTACACCTTC. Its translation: CASSRDRYGYTF.

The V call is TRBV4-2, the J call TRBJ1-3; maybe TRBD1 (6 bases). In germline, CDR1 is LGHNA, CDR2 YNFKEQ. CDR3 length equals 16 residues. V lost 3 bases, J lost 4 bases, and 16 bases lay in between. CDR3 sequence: CASSQAQGGKGNTIYF. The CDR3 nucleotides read TGTGCCAGCAGCCAGGCACAAGGGGGGAAAGGAAACACCATATATTTT.

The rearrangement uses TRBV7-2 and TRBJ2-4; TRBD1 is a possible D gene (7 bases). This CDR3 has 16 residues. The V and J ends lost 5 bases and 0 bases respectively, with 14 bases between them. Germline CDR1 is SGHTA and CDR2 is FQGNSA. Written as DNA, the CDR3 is TGTGCCAGCAGCCAGGGGGGAAGGGGAGCCAAAAACATTCAGTACTTC. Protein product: CASSQGGRGAKNIQYF.

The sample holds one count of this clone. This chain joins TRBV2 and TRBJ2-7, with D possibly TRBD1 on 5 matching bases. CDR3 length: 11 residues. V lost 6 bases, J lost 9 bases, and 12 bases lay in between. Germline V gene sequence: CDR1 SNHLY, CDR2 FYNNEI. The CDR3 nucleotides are TGTGCCAGCAGATCGCAGGGTGGGCAGTACTTC. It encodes CASRSQGGQYF. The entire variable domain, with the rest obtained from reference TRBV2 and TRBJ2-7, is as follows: EPEVTQTPSHQVTQMGQEVILRCVPISNHLYFYWYRQILGQKVEFLVSFYNNEISEKSEIFDDQFSVERPDGSNFTLKIRSTKLEDSAMYFCASRSQGGQYFGPGTRLTVT.

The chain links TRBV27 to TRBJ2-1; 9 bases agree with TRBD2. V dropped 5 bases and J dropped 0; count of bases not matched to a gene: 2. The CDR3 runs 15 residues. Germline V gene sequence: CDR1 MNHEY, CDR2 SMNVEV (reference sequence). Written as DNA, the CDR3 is TGTGCCAGCAGTCAACTAGCGGGCTCCTACAATGAGCAGTTCTTC. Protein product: CASSQLAGSYNEQFF.

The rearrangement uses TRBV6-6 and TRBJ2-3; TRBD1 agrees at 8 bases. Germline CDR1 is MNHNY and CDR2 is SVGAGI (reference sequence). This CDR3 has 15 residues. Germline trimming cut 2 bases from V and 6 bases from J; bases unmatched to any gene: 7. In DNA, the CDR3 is TGTGCCAGCAGTTACGGGAGACAGGGGTCGGATACGCAGTATTTT. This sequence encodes CASSYGRQGSDTQYF.

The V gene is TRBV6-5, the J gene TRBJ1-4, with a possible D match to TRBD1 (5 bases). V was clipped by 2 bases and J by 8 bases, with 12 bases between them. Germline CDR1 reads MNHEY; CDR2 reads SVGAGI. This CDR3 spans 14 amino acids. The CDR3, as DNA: TGTGCCAGCAGTTACAGCAGGGTGGACGAAAAACTGTTTTTT. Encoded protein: CASSYSRVDEKLFF.